These T cell receptor beta chains were read from a single sample in a study of blood T cell repertoires in COVID-19. The protocol was immunoSEQ multiplex PCR, while the TCRdb copy is restricted to in-frame clones and leaves out a portion. The sample holds approximately 360,000 clones; more than 70% are singletons and the top ten take 1.2%. Input material: peripheral blood. These TCRs come from a man aged 35 to 55 with acute or convalescent COVID-19. Each CDR3 is given without its conserved first and last residue. The D gene is left open where the match is weak. A row's size may be missing; if present it is once, few, many or a size class.

v_call	clone_size	d_call	cdr3_aa
TRBV7-8	.	.	ASSPEAGLAYNEQF
TRBV10-3	.	.	AIIGENVQVGYT
TRBV3-1/TRBV3-2	.	.	ASSQEGGAGGTEAF
TRBV5-1	.	TRBD1	ASSLTPGQSYEQY
TRBV7-2	.	.	ASSFNRQETQY
TRBV12-5	.	TRBD2	ASGLGPGGGYNEQF
TRBV4-3	few	.	ASSQDLGGDYEKLF
TRBV29-1	.	TRBD1	SVVWQGDARGEQY
TRBV28	.	TRBD1	ASSLVQGVTDMQY
TRBV4-3	.	TRBD1	ASSQDSTGQGAEAF
TRBV10-2	.	TRBD2	ASSVSSGAGLSYEQY
TRBV4-1	.	TRBD2	ASSRIAGEFYEQY
TRBV29-1	.	.	SAQNYGYT
TRBV15	.	TRBD2	ATSRRTSGSGGTQY
TRBV11-3	few	.	ASSRQDSGANVLT
TRBV23-1	.	.	ASSQSRQGGGNTIY
TRBV3-1/TRBV3-2	.	TRBD2	ASSQVLGGKQF
TRBV19	.	TRBD1	ASMGQGFEQY
TRBV9	.	TRBD1	ASSVEGQSSYNSPLH
TRBV4-1	.	TRBD2	ASSQDWTSYEQY
TRBV2	.	TRBD1	ASSETDRGYETQY
TRBV7-9	.	.	ASSLEPRGKLF
TRBV5-1	many	TRBD1	ASVDRGVNEQY
TRBV18	.	TRBD1	ASSPEIGQGARGYT
TRBV29-1	.	.	SVNRDYEQY
TRBV11-2	.	.	ASSPTGDEAF
TRBV4-1	.	TRBD1	ASSQGQGDTDTQY
TRBV19	.	TRBD2	ASSIGVAGETYEQY
TRBV14	.	.	ASSQDRGGGYTEAF
TRBV15	once	.	ATSRGTQGGTQY
TRBV7-3	.	TRBD1	ASSLTGQALSGANVLT
TRBV14	.	.	ASSQPLGSGVYDTGELF
TRBV9	.	TRBD2	ASSVGTSGWDEQY
TRBV19	.	.	ASSWDTYTGELF
TRBV5-4	.	TRBD1	ASSGDREGSPLH
TRBV9	.	TRBD2	ASSVEAGAETQY
TRBV5-4	.	.	ASSPDSIPDTQY
TRBV7-2	.	.	ASSSPGGLREKLF
TRBV28	.	TRBD1	ASSFGDRGANWPQH
TRBV2	once	.	ASSEIVVGLLNQPQH
TRBV27	once	.	ASSSTVDTEAF
TRBV5-1	.	TRBD1	ASSLKGAGTEAF
TRBV14	.	.	ASSRGQYQPQH
TRBV4-1	.	.	ASSQETTGQPQH
TRBV6-6	.	TRBD1	ASSLMTGLDQPQH
TRBV29-1	.	TRBD1	SAGRQGSEQY
TRBV7-9	.	.	ASSLGPQGSYEQY
TRBV7-2	.	.	ASSLAGGRNEQF
TRBV5-1	.	TRBD1	ASSFRNSGQGTNEKLF